The next 13 T cell receptor beta chains were all read from a single sample in a study of shared T cell receptors in the human thymus. The protocol was immunoSEQ multiplex PCR, while the TCRdb copy is restricted to in-frame clones and leaves out a portion. The sample holds about 610,000 clones, roughly 90% seen once. These data were also filed under a second study, of human thymus T cells.

Material: thymocytes. All receptors derive from a boy in the first two years of life with a congenital heart defect.

The chain carries TRBV7-9 and TRBJ2-7; D may be TRBD1 (6 bases). CDR3 length: 15 amino acids. Looked up from germline, CDR1 is SEHNR and CDR2 is FQNEAQ (reference sequence). Trimming removed 3 bases from V and 5 bases from J, with 17 bases in between. The CDR3 is CASSFGRDNFHEQYF. The CDR3 DNA reads as TGTGCCAGCAGCTTCGGCCGGGACAACTTCCACGAGCAGTACTTC.

This chain uses TRBV6-5 with TRBJ2-1, with D possibly being TRBD1 (6 bases). Germline V gene sequence: CDR1 MNHEY, CDR2 SVGAGI. V dropped 5 bases and J dropped 4 bases, with 12 bases sitting between them. This CDR3 comprises 14 residues. For the CDR3, the DNA is TGTGCCAGCAGTGCCGGACAGCTTTACAATGAGCAGTTCTTC. Translated, it gives CASSAGQLYNEQFF.

The chain uses TRBV7-9 and TRBJ2-6, with TRBD1 as a possible D gene (7 bases). Germline loops: CDR1 SEHNR, CDR2 FQNEAQ (reference sequence). Trimming cost V 0 bases and J 3 bases, with 12 bases left between them. CDR3 length equals 17 residues. The CDR3 is CASSLASRGDGANVLTF. CDR3 in DNA: TGTGCCAGCAGCTTAGCGTCCAGGGGGGATGGGGCCAACGTCCTGACTTTC.

The J gene is TRBJ1-2, the V gene TRBV30; 9 bases map to TRBD1. CDR1 is GTSNPN and CDR2 is SVGIG in the germline V gene (reference sequence). The CDR3 contains 17 residues. V shed 5 bases, J shed 4 bases, and the junction held 17 bases outside the gene matches. The CDR3 nucleotides read TGTGCCTGGGGGGGGTGGAACAGGGGGCAACGTCGCTATGGCTACACCTTC. It specifies CAWGGWNRGQRRYGYTF. Using reference TRBV30 and TRBJ1-2 for the parts outside the CDR3, the full variable domain is SQTIHQWPATLVQPVGSPLSLECTVEGTSNPNLYWYRQAAGRGLQLLFYSVGIGQISSEVPQNLSASRPQDRQFILSSKKLLLSDSGFYLCAWGGWNRGQRRYGYTFGSGTRLTVV.

V usage is TRBV2 and J usage is TRBJ1-2; 12 bases are shared with TRBD1. Per the germline V gene, CDR1 is SNHLY and CDR2 is FYNNEI. The ends lost 8 bases at V and 3 bases at J; junction bases unmatched: 7. CDR3 length equals 15 residues. The CDR3 coding sequence is TGTGCCAGCCCGGGACAGGGGGCGCGTCACTATGGCTACACCTTC. Translating it yields CASPGQGARHYGYTF. The whole variable domain, filled in from reference TRBV2 and TRBJ1-2, reads EPEVTQTPSHQVTQMGQEVILRCVPISNHLYFYWYRQILGQKVEFLVSFYNNEISEKSEIFDDQFSVERPDGSNFTLKIRSTKLEDSAMYFCASPGQGARHYGYTFGSGTRLTVV.

CDR3 sequence: CASSSRTPGLEQYF. The CDR3 nucleotides read TGTGCCAGCAGCTCCCGGACCCCGGGATTGGAGCAGTACTTC. The V and J genes are TRBV5-4 and TRBJ2-7; D possibly corresponds to TRBD2 (5 bases). V shed 3 bases and J shed 7 bases, with 17 bases lying between them. Germline V lookup: CDR1 SGHNT, CDR2 YYREEE (reference sequence). The CDR3 runs to 14 residues.

CDR3 sequence: CASRGTSGTSSYNEQFF. CDR3 nucleotides: TGTGCCAGCCGAGGGACTAGCGGGACAAGCTCCTACAATGAGCAGTTCTTC. J is TRBJ2-1 and V is TRBV9; 13 bases match TRBD2. J was trimmed by 0 bases and V by 7 bases; bases with no gene match: 7. The germline gives CDR1 SGDLS, CDR2 YYNGEE. The CDR3 has 17 residues. The full variable domain, with the rest looked up from reference TRBV9 and TRBJ2-1, is DSGVTQTPKHLITATGQRVTLRCSPRSGDLSVYWYQQSLDQGLQFLIQYYNGEERAKGNILERFSAQQFPDLHSELNLSSLELGDSALYFCASRGTSGTSSYNEQFFGPGTRLTVL.

The chain combines TRBV5-1 with TRBJ2-1; 9 nucleotides line up with TRBD1. Per germline, CDR1 SGHRS and CDR2 YFSETQ. The CDR3 runs 20 residues. J lost 0 bases, V lost 4 bases, and 17 bases had no gene match. CDR3 in DNA: TGCGCCAGCAGCCTAAACCCGGGACAGGGTCCTCCCAGCTCCTACAATGAGCAGTTCTTC. Protein: CASSLNPGQGPPSSYNEQFF.

Here the CDR3 DNA reads TGTGCCTGGAGTGTACCAACAGGCCGCCGGACCCAGTACTTC. It encodes CAWSVPTGRRTQYF. The gene calls are TRBV30 and TRBJ2-5, with D perhaps TRBD1 (5 bases). CDR3 length: 14 residues. V dropped 0 bases and J dropped 7 bases, with 15 bases sitting between them. In germline, CDR1 is GTSNPN, CDR2 SVGIG (reference sequence).

This sequence joins TRBV7-6 and TRBJ2-1; D may be TRBD2 (6 bases). The CDR3 consists of 19 residues. V was pared by 6 bases and J by 0 bases, with 24 bases between. From germline, CDR1 is SGHVS and CDR2 FNYEAQ. CDR3 sequence: CASRPGRGEAGNSYNEQFF. CDR3 nucleotides: TGTGCCAGCAGGCCGGGTCGGGGAGAGGCGGGGAACTCCTACAATGAGCAGTTCTTC.

The V and J genes are TRBV11-2 and TRBJ2-7; D is possibly TRBD2 (7 bases). Germline values: CDR1 SGHAT, CDR2 FQNNGV. The CDR3 runs to 15 residues. Trimming removed 0 bases at V and 7 bases at J, with 16 bases between. The CDR3 nucleotides read TGTGCCAGCAGCTTAGATGACACAGGGAGGGTGGAGCAGTACTTC. Translating gives CASSLDDTGRVEQYF.

This sequence joins TRBV19 and TRBJ2-7; D is possibly TRBD1 (6 bases). Germline loops: CDR1 LNHDA, CDR2 SQIVND (reference sequence). This CDR3 is built from 14 residues. The V and J ends lost 3 bases and 6 bases respectively, with 15 bases between them. This chain's CDR3 is CASSIGRGNGEQYF. For the CDR3, the DNA is TGTGCCAGTAGTATTGGCAGGGGAAATGGCGAGCAGTACTTC. Complete variable domain (other parts from reference TRBV19 and TRBJ2-7): DGGITQSPKYLFRKEGQNVTLSCEQNLNHDAMYWYRQDPGQGLRLIYYSQIVNDFQKGDIAEGYSVSREKKESFPLTVTSAQKNPTAFYLCASSIGRGNGEQYFGPGTRLTVT.

The chain is built from TRBV4-1 and TRBJ2-1, with D tentatively TRBD1 (6 bases). This CDR3 has 17 amino acids. V shed 0 bases and J shed 4 bases, with 16 bases lying between them. Per germline, CDR1 MGHRA and CDR2 YSYEKL. CDR3 nucleotide sequence: TGCGCCAGCAGCCAAGAAGGCCGGGACAAGAGATACAATGAGCAGTTCTTC. Amino acid sequence: CASSQEGRDKRYNEQFF.